These 26 T cell receptor beta chains came from one sample sequenced in a study of T cell responses to AZD1222 COVID-19 vaccine. TCRdb's copy holds only in-frame clones and misses some; the assay was immunoSEQ multiplex PCR. The table lists 110,000 or so clones, around nine tenths of them singletons, with 4% to 5% in the top ten. Sequencing was performed on peripheral blood, taken 28 days after the second dose of the MenACWY control vaccine. Receptors originate from an adult who received the MenACWY meningococcal vaccine as a control.

V is TRBV13 and J is TRBJ1-3; 7 bases match TRBD1. V lost 5 bases and J lost 9; bases outside the gene matches: 13. CDR3 size: 15 residues. Germline V CDR1 and CDR2: PRHDT, FYEKMQ (reference sequence). CDR3: CASSLMRQGARTIYF. The DNA for the CDR3 is TGTGCCAGCAGCCTGATGAGACAGGGTGCACGCACCATATATTTT.

V and J are TRBV6-5 and TRBJ1-5, with 8 bases identical to TRBD1. The CDR3 extends over 12 amino acids. Germline assignment: CDR1 MNHEY and CDR2 SVGAGI. Trimming at V came to 9 bases and at J to 7 bases, leaving 5 bases not matched to a gene. The CDR3 here is CASQGARQPQHF. CDR3 bases: TGTGCCAGTCAGGGGGCGCGGCAGCCCCAGCATTTT.

This chain uses TRBV2 with TRBJ1-1, with TRBD1 identical over 12 bases. V was pared by 1 base and J by 4 bases, with 4 bases of the junction left unmatched. The CDR3 spans 16 residues. Germline CDR1 is SNHLY and CDR2 is FYNNEI. The CDR3 sequence is CASSEEGQGAFTEAFF. The DNA of the CDR3 is TGTGCCAGCAGTGAAGAGGGACAGGGGGCATTCACTGAAGCTTTCTTT.

The chain has TRBV6-5 and TRBJ2-1; no clear D. Trimming left V 3 bases short and J 4 bases short, with 13 bases between. Germline V gene data show CDR1 as MNHEY and CDR2 as SVGAGI. This CDR3 region has 15 residues. The CDR3 DNA is TGTGCCAGCAGTTATAACCCGGACGCTTACAATGAGCAGTTCTTC. It specifies CASSYNPDAYNEQFF.

This clone occurred once. The rearrangement links TRBV7-9 to TRBJ2-2, with TRBD1 as a possible D gene (6 bases). This CDR3 contains 14 residues. The V end lost 5 bases, the J end lost 3 bases, and 10 bases lay between the germline ends. Germline-derived CDR1 and CDR2 are SEHNR and FQNEAQ (reference sequence). CDR3 sequence: CASSPRGYTGELFF. The CDR3 DNA reads TGTGCCAGCAGCCCTAGGGGGTACACCGGGGAGCTGTTTTTT.

This chain joins TRBV2 and TRBJ1-5; D call uncertain. The CDR3 spans 13 residues. The germline CDR1 and CDR2 sequences are SNHLY and FYNNEI. V lost 6 bases and J lost 1, with 7 bases in between. The CDR3 protein is CASRVISNQPQHF. The CDR3 bases are TGTGCCAGCAGGGTGATAAGCAATCAGCCCCAGCATTTT. The variable domain in full, with the rest retrieved from reference TRBV2 and TRBJ1-5, is EPEVTQTPSHQVTQMGQEVILRCVPISNHLYFYWYRQILGQKVEFLVSFYNNEISEKSEIFDDQFSVERPDGSNFTLKIRSTKLEDSAMYFCASRVISNQPQHFGDGTRLSIL.

V and J are TRBV28 and TRBJ1-2, with D perhaps matching TRBD1 (6 bases). Germline V gives CDR1 MDHEN, CDR2 SYDVKM. V was trimmed by 1 base and J by 3 bases, leaving 12 bases between them. This CDR3 has 15 residues. CDR3 DNA sequence: TGTGCCAGCAGTTTATCTCAGGGGAGCGACTATGGCTACACCTTC. This sequence encodes CASSLSQGSDYGYTF.

The sample holds one count of this clone. The V gene is TRBV5-1, the J gene TRBJ2-2; the D call may be TRBD1 or TRBD2 (6 bases each). The CDR3 is 16 amino acids. Germline V gene data show CDR1 as SGHRS and CDR2 as YFSETQ. Trimming removed 4 bases at V and 4 bases at J, with 17 bases between. The CDR3 loop is CASSNYGGLSTGELFF. CDR3 DNA sequence: TGCGCCAGCAGCAACTATGGGGGGCTTAGCACCGGGGAGCTGTTTTTT.

This chain links TRBV5-5 with TRBJ2-7; possible D gene TRBD2, 5 bases. Germline values: CDR1 SGHKS, CDR2 YYEKEE (reference sequence). The CDR3 contains 14 residues. V lost 1 base to trimming and J lost 1 base, with 9 bases between them. The CDR3 sequence is CASSLSGGSYEQYF. The CDR3 DNA is TGTGCCAGCAGCTTGAGTGGCGGGTCCTACGAGCAGTACTTC. The whole variable domain, filled in from reference TRBV5-5 and TRBJ2-7, reads DAGVTQSPTHLIKTRGQQVTLRCSPISGHKSVSWYQQVLGQGPQFIFQYYEKEERGRGNFPDRFSARQFPNYSSELNVNALLLGDSALYLCASSLSGGSYEQYFGPGTRLTVT.

The chain is built from TRBV24-1 and TRBJ1-4, with 7 bases lining up with TRBD1. The CDR3 loop spans 16 amino acids. CDR1 is KGHDR and CDR2 is SFDVKD in the germline V gene. J was trimmed by 4 bases and V by 4 bases; bases with no gene match: 8. CDR3 coding DNA: TGTGCCACCAGTGACCCTCGACAGGGACTTAATGAAAAACTGTTTTTT. It encodes CATSDPRQGLNEKLFF.

The chain combines TRBV21-1 with TRBJ1-4. TRBV21-1 is recorded as a pseudogene. CDR3 size: 18 residues. CDR3 loop: CASSKARRDGDEDEKLFF. As DNA, the CDR3 is TGTGCCAGCAGCAAAGCCCGCCGCGACGGCGATGAGGATGAAAAACTGTTTTTT.

The chain carries TRBV3-1 (or the pseudogene TRBV3-2) and TRBJ1-2, with 10 nucleotides matching TRBD1. The CDR3 length is 15 residues. The V and J ends lost 2 bases and 4 bases, in that order; junction bases with no gene match: 4. Germline V CDR1 and CDR2: LGHDT, YNNKEL (reference sequence). DNA of the CDR3: TGTGCCAGCAGCCAACCGGGACAGGGGATCTATGGCTACACCTTC. This translates into CASSQPGQGIYGYTF.

V and J are TRBV3-1 (or the pseudogene TRBV3-2) and TRBJ2-5; no clear D. The CDR3 length is 12 residues. Trimming left V 5 bases short and J 7 bases short, with 11 bases between. Germline CDR1 and CDR2: LGHDT and YNNKEL (reference sequence). The DNA of the CDR3 is TGTGCCAGCAGCGGTCCCTCTAGGACCCAGTACTTC. This sequence encodes CASSGPSRTQYF.

The CDR3 coding sequence is TGCAGTGCACGCAGGGGCGAAGAGCAGTACTTC. Translating gives CSARRGEEQYF. The V call is TRBV20-1, the J call TRBJ2-7; TRBD1 might be the D (6 bases). The CDR3 loop spans 11 amino acids. Germline-derived CDR1 and CDR2 are DFQATT and SNEGSKA (reference sequence). V was shortened by 6 bases and J by 7 bases, with 13 bases between the two germline ends.

The chain is built from TRBV28 and TRBJ2-2; D unclear. Looked up from germline, CDR1 is MDHEN and CDR2 is SYDVKM. There are 17 residues in the CDR3. V lost 5 bases, J lost 5 bases, and 21 bases lay in between. The CDR3 bases are TGTGCCAGCAGTCCCCCGGGCGCGACCCAGAGGACCGGGGAGCTGTTTTTT. Translating gives CASSPPGATQRTGELFF.

The chain combines TRBV10-3 with TRBJ2-1; possibly TRBD1 for D (6 bases). With 3 bases removed from V and 6 bases from J, the gap between germline ends came to 15 bases. Germline V lookup: CDR1 ENHRY, CDR2 SYGVKD. The CDR3 contains 15 residues. The CDR3, as DNA: TGTGCCATCAGTGATTATGTGGGGGCCTCCAATGAGCAGTTCTTC. The encoded protein is CAISDYVGASNEQFF.

V is TRBV7-6 and J is TRBJ1-6; 9 bases map to TRBD1. The CDR3 covers 16 residues. V lost 1 base and J lost 7; bases outside the gene matches: 5. Per the germline V gene, CDR1 is SGHVS and CDR2 is FNYEAQ. This chain's CDR3 is CASSLVRGQGNSPLHF. The CDR3 bases are TGTGCCAGCAGCTTAGTAAGGGGACAGGGAAATTCACCCCTCCACTTT.

This chain links TRBV28 with TRBJ2-1, with 10 bases fitting TRBD1. In germline, CDR1 is MDHEN, CDR2 SYDVKM. The CDR3 has 16 amino acids. With V trimmed by 5 bases and J by 0 bases, 4 bases remained unmatched. This CDR3 reads CASSIGDRGSYNEQFF. The DNA for the CDR3 is TGTGCCAGCAGTATCGGGGACAGGGGCTCCTACAATGAGCAGTTCTTC.

This clone was seen a handful of times. The CDR3 DNA reads TGCGCCAGCAGTGACGACAAGAACTATGGCTACACCTTC. The encoded protein is CASSDDKNYGYTF. The chain has TRBV10-1 and TRBJ1-2; D remains unclear. Germline CDR1 WNHNN, CDR2 SYGVQD (reference sequence). The CDR3 runs to 13 residues. Trimming stripped 3 bases from V and 2 bases from J, with 7 bases between.

The rearrangement joins TRBV19 to TRBJ1-5; D gene ambiguous. The CDR3 runs 14 residues. V shed 7 bases and J shed 0 bases, with 10 bases lying between them. The germline gives CDR1 LNHDA, CDR2 SQIVND (reference sequence). CDR3 nucleotide sequence: TGTGCCAGTAACGGCGTTAATAGCAATCAGCCCCAGCATTTT. This gives the protein CASNGVNSNQPQHF.

The chain uses TRBV2 and TRBJ2-5; 7 positions agree with TRBD2. V shed 6 bases, J shed 3 bases, and the junction held 10 bases outside the gene matches. This CDR3 region has 15 residues. The germline V gene encodes CDR1 SNHLY and CDR2 FYNNEI. The CDR3 DNA reads TGTGCCAGCAGCCCTCCGGGACTACCAAAAGAGACCCAGTACTTC. Translated: CASSPPGLPKETQYF.

The J gene is TRBJ2-1, the V gene TRBV29-1; either TRBD1 or TRBD2 may fit D (5 bases each). Germline values: CDR1 SQVTM, CDR2 ANQGSEA. Trimming took 4 bases from V and 0 from J, leaving 13 bases between them. The CDR3 is 15 residues long. The CDR3 nucleotides are TGCAGCGTTGTAGGGGACGCAGACTCCTACAATGAGCAGTTCTTC. Amino acids: CSVVGDADSYNEQFF.

The CDR3 reads CASSPPDRVKATIYF. For the CDR3, the DNA is TGTGCCAGCAGTCCTCCGGACAGGGTGAAAGCTACCATATATTTT. The J gene is TRBJ1-3, the V gene TRBV25-1; 8 positions agree with TRBD1. The CDR3 runs 15 residues. Trimming removed 5 bases from V and 10 bases from J; junction bases left unmatched: 13. Germline V gives CDR1 MGHDK, CDR2 SYGVNS.

V gene TRBV19 combines with J gene TRBJ2-3, with 8 nucleotides matching TRBD2. Germline V lookup: CDR1 LNHDA, CDR2 SQIVND (reference sequence). The CDR3 is 14 residues long. V shed 7 bases and J 2 bases; nucleotides not matched to a gene: 5. DNA of the CDR3: TGTGCCAGTAAAAAACTAGCGGACACAGATACGCAGTATTTT. This sequence encodes CASKKLADTDTQYF. The entire variable domain, with the rest obtained from reference TRBV19 and TRBJ2-3, is as follows: DGGITQSPKYLFRKEGQNVTLSCEQNLNHDAMYWYRQDPGQGLRLIYYSQIVNDFQKGDIAEGYSVSREKKESFPLTVTSAQKNPTAFYLCASKKLADTDTQYFGPGTRLTVL.

This clone occurred once. The chain is built from TRBV28 and TRBJ1-4, with D possibly being TRBD1 (5 bases). This CDR3 is 14 amino acids long. Per the germline V gene, CDR1 is MDHEN and CDR2 is SYDVKM. V was shortened by 6 bases and J by 8 bases, with 16 bases between the two germline ends. This CDR3 reads CASSRTPKGEKLFF. CDR3 nucleotide sequence: TGTGCCAGCAGCAGGACACCTAAAGGGGAAAAACTGTTTTTT.

This chain links TRBV15 with TRBJ2-3; D not certain. Germline V gene data show CDR1 as LNHNV and CDR2 as YYDKDF (reference sequence). This CDR3 is built from 14 residues. Deletions cut 3 bases from V and 10 bases from J, with 17 bases between. DNA for the CDR3: TGTGCCACCAGCAGGCAGACCGAGCCCATTGCGCAGTATTTT. Translating gives CATSRQTEPIAQYF.